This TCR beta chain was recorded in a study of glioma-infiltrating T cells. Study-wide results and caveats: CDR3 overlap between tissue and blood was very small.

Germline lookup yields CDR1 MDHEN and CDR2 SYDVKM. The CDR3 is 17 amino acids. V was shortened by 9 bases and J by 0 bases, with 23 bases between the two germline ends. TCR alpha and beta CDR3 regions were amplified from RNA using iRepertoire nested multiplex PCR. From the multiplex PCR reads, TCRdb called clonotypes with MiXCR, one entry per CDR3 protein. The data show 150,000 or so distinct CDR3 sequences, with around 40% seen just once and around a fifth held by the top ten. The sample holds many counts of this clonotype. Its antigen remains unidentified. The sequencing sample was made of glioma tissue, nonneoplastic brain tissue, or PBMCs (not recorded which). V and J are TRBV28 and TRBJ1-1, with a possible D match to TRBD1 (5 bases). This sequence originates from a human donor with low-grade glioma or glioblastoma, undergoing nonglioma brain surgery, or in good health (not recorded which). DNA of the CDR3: TGTGCCAGTCTTTTTTCAGGGCTTAAGGGTATGAACACTGAAGCTTTCTTT. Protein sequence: CASLFSGLKGMNTEAFF.